These 14 T cell receptor beta chains were all obtained from the same sample, sequenced in a study of T cells in Graves' hyperthyroidism and ophthalmopathy. Amplified TCR beta CDR3 regions came from RNA transcripts. A set of HTBI primers served as the primers for a first-round RT-PCR of the TCR CDR3. TCRdb ran MiXCR on the multiplex PCR reads and lists one entry per CDR3 protein. The sample carries 360,000 or so distinct CDR3 sequences, around 18% recorded once. Material: blood. These receptors originate from a woman in her 40s with Graves' ophthalmopathy.

In this sample, this clonotype turned up many times. V gene TRBV7-2 combines with J gene TRBJ2-5; 7 positions match TRBD2. CDR3 length: 16 amino acids. V was clipped by 10 bases and J by 4 bases; unmatched bases: 18. The germline gives CDR1 SGHTA, CDR2 FQGNSA. The CDR3 protein is CATPHGGGSGGETQYF. Here the CDR3 DNA reads TGTGCCACGCCCCACGGTGGCGGGAGCGGCGGAGAGACCCAGTACTTC. The variable domain in full, with the rest retrieved from reference TRBV7-2 and TRBJ2-5, is GAGVSQSPSNKVTEKGKDVELRCDPISGHTALYWYRQSLGQGLEFLIYFQGNSAPDKSGLPSDRFSAERTGGSVSTLTIQRTQQEDSAVYLCATPHGGGSGGETQYFGPGTRLLVL.

The genes are TRBV24-1 and TRBJ1-1; perhaps TRBD1 as D (6 bases). CDR1 and CDR2 from the germline V gene are KGHDR and SFDVKD. Trimming took 9 bases from V and 1 from J, leaving 14 bases between them. CDR3 size: 14 residues. CDR3 sequence: CATRSGHKNTEAFF. The DNA for the CDR3 is TGTGCCACCCGGTCGGGACACAAGAACACTGAAGCTTTCTTT.

Concerning this clonotype: Given a much more abundant clone one base away, this may be a read error. V is TRBV4-1 and J is TRBJ2-7; 9 bases agree with TRBD2. Germline values: CDR1 MGHRA, CDR2 YSYEKL. V dropped 4 bases and J dropped 2; count of bases not matched to a gene: 12. This CDR3 spans 17 amino acids. CDR3 amino acids: CASSRYGNSGSTYEQYF. In DNA, the CDR3 is TGCGCCAGCAGCCGGTACGGCAATAGCGGGAGTACCTACGAGCAGTACTTC.

The rearrangement uses TRBV30 and TRBJ2-2, with D unclear. Germline V gives CDR1 GTSNPN, CDR2 SVGIG (reference sequence). V shed 6 bases and J shed 1 base, with 3 bases lying between them. The CDR3 consists of 11 residues. The CDR3 sequence: CACQNTGELFF. Written as DNA, the CDR3 is TGTGCCTGCCAGAACACCGGGGAGCTGTTTTTT. The complete variable domain, with remaining parts taken from reference TRBV30 and TRBJ2-2, reads SQTIHQWPATLVQPVGSPLSLECTVEGTSNPNLYWYRQAAGRGLQLLFYSVGIGQISSEVPQNLSASRPQDRQFILSSKKLLLSDSGFYLCACQNTGELFFGEGSRLTVL.

Ten or more counts support this clonotype. No conserved phenylalanine or tryptophan ends this CDR3, so it is likely a read error. The J gene is TRBJ1-5, the V gene TRBV28; tentative D call: TRBD1 (5 bases). Trimming shortened V by 4 bases and J by 9 bases, and 10 bases separated the two germline ends. CDR3 size: 12 residues. From germline, CDR1 is MDHEN and CDR2 SYDVKM. CDR3 DNA: TGTGCCAGCAGTTCCCGGGGCCCGCCCCAGCATTCT. Protein: CASSSRGPPQHS.

Ten or more counts support this clonotype. This chain uses TRBV28 with TRBJ2-7; TRBD2 aligns across 8 bases. CDR1 and CDR2 (germline): MDHEN, SYDVKM. V shed 7 bases, J shed 2 bases, and the junction held 7 bases outside the gene matches. The CDR3 length is 14 residues. The CDR3 spells CASMSAGATYEQYF. The DNA for the CDR3 is TGTGCCAGCATGTCAGCGGGGGCGACCTACGAGCAGTACTTC. Drawing the rest from reference TRBV28 and TRBJ2-7, the complete variable domain is DVKVTQSSRYLVKRTGEKVFLECVQDMDHENMFWYRQDPGLGLRLIYFSYDVKMKEKGDIPEGYSVSREKKERFSLILESASTNQTSMYLCASMSAGATYEQYFGPGTRLTVT.

The V call is TRBV30, the J call TRBJ2-1; the D is unclear. Trimming removed 4 bases from V and 8 bases from J, with 24 bases in between. Germline V gene lookup returns CDR1 GTSNPN and CDR2 SVGIG (reference sequence). The CDR3 has 16 amino acids. CDR3 amino acids: CAWTDGAAFIPYEQFF. For the CDR3, the DNA is TGTGCCTGGACGGACGGCGCGGCGTTTATTCCTTATGAGCAGTTCTTC.

In this sample, this clonotype turned up a few times. The genes are TRBV18 and TRBJ2-5; D gene ambiguous. There are 12 residues in the CDR3. Germline loops: CDR1 KGHSH, CDR2 LQKENI. The V end was cut by 5 bases, the J end by 5 bases, with 9 bases between. This CDR3 reads CASSTLRETQYF. The DNA of the CDR3 is TGTGCCAGCTCAACTTTAAGGGAGACCCAGTACTTC. The full variable domain, completed using reference TRBV18 and TRBJ2-5, is NAGVMQNPRHLVRRRGQEARLRCSPMKGHSHVYWYRQLPEEGLKFMVYLQKENIIDESGMPKERFSAEFPKEGPSILRIQQVVRGDSAAYFCASSTLRETQYFGPGTRLLVL.

The chain uses TRBV7-2 and TRBJ2-7; D is unresolved. This CDR3 contains 15 residues. Germline CDR1 is SGHTA and CDR2 is FQGNSA. Trimming shortened V by 5 bases and J by 4 bases, and 18 bases separated the two germline ends. The CDR3, as DNA: TGTGCCAGCAGCCCCCGTTCTCTTACCGAATACGAGCAGTACTTC. It specifies CASSPRSLTEYEQYF.

This clonotype was detected many times. The V and J genes are TRBV27 and TRBJ1-2; TRBD1 aligns across 9 bases. Germline CDR1 and CDR2: MNHEY and SMNVEV (reference sequence). This CDR3 is 15 amino acids long. With 5 bases clipped from V and 3 bases from J, the junction kept 7 bases outside the gene matches. The CDR3: CASSQGQGPYYGYTF. CDR3 sequence (DNA): TGTGCCAGCAGTCAAGGACAGGGGCCCTACTATGGCTACACCTTC.

This clonotype appeared many times. The CDR3 sequence is CATSRDGLARGASGELFF. In DNA, the CDR3 is TGTGCCACCAGCAGAGATGGTTTAGCGAGAGGGGCGTCGGGGGAGCTGTTTTTT. V usage is TRBV15 and J usage is TRBJ2-2; D possibly matches TRBD1 or TRBD2 (5 bases each). The V and J ends lost 0 bases and 8 bases respectively, with 22 bases between them. CDR3 length: 18 amino acids. Germline CDR1 is LNHNV and CDR2 is YYDKDF (reference sequence).

There are many counts of this clonotype. The chain couples TRBV12-3 or TRBV12-4 to TRBJ2-5; 12 bases are a match to TRBD2. The CDR3 runs 20 residues. J gave up 1 base and V 8 bases, and 20 bases lay outside the gene matches. The CDR3 bases are TGTGCCAGCGGACTGAAGACTAGCGGGAGTCGCGGACCGCTCCAAGAGACCCAGTACTTC. Translating it yields CASGLKTSGSRGPLQETQYF.

This clonotype was counted at least ten times. The chain uses TRBV6-5 and TRBJ1-5, with no clear D. Germline V gene sequence: CDR1 MNHEY, CDR2 SVGAGI. V shed 7 bases and J shed 4 bases, with 14 bases lying between them. The CDR3 totals 14 residues. The CDR3 loop reads CASTPSGQNQPQHF. The CDR3 bases are TGTGCCAGCACCCCCAGCGGGCAGAATCAGCCCCAGCATTTT.

In its sample, this clonotype was seen many times. V usage is TRBV12-3 or TRBV12-4 and J usage is TRBJ2-5; possibly TRBD2 for D (7 bases). The CDR3 runs to 14 residues. Between the trimmed V and J ends, which lost 4 bases and 2 bases, there was a span of 11 bases. The CDR3 protein is CASSSGDYQETQYF. The CDR3 DNA follows: TGTGCCAGCAGTTCAGGGGACTATCAAGAGACCCAGTACTTC.